A selection of T cell receptor beta chains follows, all from one sample in a study of siplizumab effects on memory and regulatory T cells. TCRdb keeps only in-frame clones here, not all; method: immunoSEQ multiplex PCR. This table has about 64,000 clones, around 96% appearing once. Sequences were obtained from naive CD8+ T cells sorted from blood. The receptors were sampled from a human donor in good health. Each CDR3 is given with its conserved first and last residue. The D gene is left open where the match is weak. Clone size appears in some rows only: once, few, many, or a class for an expanded clone.

v_gene: TRBV29-1
d_gene: TRBD2
abundance: NA
j_gene: TRBJ2-7
CDR3nt: TGCAGCGTTGCCGGCGGGGGGGACTACGAGCAGTACTTC
CDR3aa: CSVAGGGDYEQYF

v_gene: TRBV29-1
d_gene: NA
abundance: NA
j_gene: TRBJ2-5
CDR3nt: TGCAGCGTCAAGGATGGGGTAGGAGAGACCCAGTACTTC
CDR3aa: CSVKDGVGETQYF

v_gene: TRBV7-9
d_gene: NA
abundance: NA
j_gene: TRBJ2-7
CDR3nt: TGTGCCAGCAGCGCCACCTACGAGCAGTACTTC
CDR3aa: CASSATYEQYF

v_gene: TRBV7-6
d_gene: NA
abundance: NA
j_gene: TRBJ1-3
CDR3nt: TGTGCCAGCAGCTTAGACGGAAGCTCTGGAAACACCATATATTTT
CDR3aa: CASSLDGSSGNTIYF

v_gene: TRBV6-4
d_gene: NA
abundance: once
j_gene: TRBJ2-7
CDR3nt: TGTGCCAGCAGTGTAGGACAGAGCCTACCTTCCTACGAGCAGTACTTC
CDR3aa: CASSVGQSLPSYEQYF

v_gene: TRBV19
d_gene: TRBD1
abundance: NA
j_gene: TRBJ1-1
CDR3nt: TGTGCCAGTAGTATGGGACAGGGTGTTTTTGTCGCTGAAGCTTTCTTT
CDR3aa: CASSMGQGVFVAEAFF

v_gene: TRBV4-3
d_gene: NA
abundance: NA
j_gene: TRBJ1-1
CDR3nt: TGCGCCAGCAGCCAAGATCCAGGCGCGAACACTGAAGCTTTCTTT
CDR3aa: CASSQDPGANTEAFF

v_gene: TRBV19
d_gene: NA
abundance: NA
j_gene: TRBJ1-1
CDR3nt: TGTGCCAGTAGTATGGCGGCCGCTGAAGCTTTCTTT
CDR3aa: CASSMAAAEAFF

v_gene: TRBV7-2
d_gene: NA
abundance: NA
j_gene: TRBJ1-5
CDR3nt: TGTGCCAGCAGCTTAGAAGGGGGTAGCAATCAGCCCCAGCATTTT
CDR3aa: CASSLEGGSNQPQHF

v_gene: TRBV2
d_gene: NA
abundance: NA
j_gene: TRBJ2-5
CDR3nt: TGTGCCGCATATCGGGTACCCGAAGAGACCCAGTACTTC
CDR3aa: CAAYRVPEETQYF

v_gene: TRBV28
d_gene: NA
abundance: NA
j_gene: TRBJ2-1
CDR3nt: TGTGCCAGCAGTTTTTCGGACTGGGAGCGGTCCTACAATGAGCAGTTCTTC
CDR3aa: CASSFSDWERSYNEQFF

v_gene: TRBV25-1
d_gene: NA
abundance: NA
j_gene: TRBJ2-1
CDR3nt: TGTGCCAGCAGTGAATCCCCCCGAGGGGCCTACAATGAGCAGTTCTTC
CDR3aa: CASSESPRGAYNEQFF

v_gene: TRBV28
d_gene: NA
abundance: NA
j_gene: TRBJ2-7
CDR3nt: TGTGCCAGCAGTCCGGGATTACAGGGATACGAGCAGTACTTC
CDR3aa: CASSPGLQGYEQYF

v_gene: TRBV27
d_gene: TRBD2
abundance: NA
j_gene: TRBJ2-1
CDR3nt: TGTGCCAGCAGTCAAGCGGGGGGGACATACAATGAGCAGTTCTTC
CDR3aa: CASSQAGGTYNEQFF

v_gene: TRBV7-9
d_gene: NA
abundance: once
j_gene: TRBJ2-3
CDR3nt: TGTGCCAGCAGCTTAGAAGACACGGGACCCACAGATACGCAGTATTTT
CDR3aa: CASSLEDTGPTDTQYF

v_gene: TRBV11-1
d_gene: NA
abundance: NA
j_gene: TRBJ2-3
CDR3nt: TGTGCCAGCAGTTCCCCCTTAGAGGGCGATACGCAGTATTTT
CDR3aa: CASSSPLEGDTQYF

v_gene: TRBV7-9
d_gene: NA
abundance: NA
j_gene: TRBJ2-2
CDR3nt: TGTGCCAGCAGTCCCAACCTTGCCGGGGAGCTGTTTTTT
CDR3aa: CASSPNLAGELFF

v_gene: TRBV4-1
d_gene: TRBD2
abundance: NA
j_gene: TRBJ2-5
CDR3nt: TGCGCCAGCAGCCAAGGTGCGGGGGGTTGGGAGACCCAGTACTTC
CDR3aa: CASSQGAGGWETQYF

v_gene: TRBV12-5
d_gene: TRBD2
abundance: NA
j_gene: TRBJ2-3
CDR3nt: TGTGCTAGTGGTTTTGAGCTAGCGGGATTACCCACAGATACGCAGTATTTT
CDR3aa: CASGFELAGLPTDTQYF

v_gene: TRBV10-1
d_gene: NA
abundance: NA
j_gene: TRBJ2-3
CDR3nt: TGCGCCAGCAGTGAGGCCAGGGGGGCAGATACGCAGTATTTT
CDR3aa: CASSEARGADTQYF

v_gene: TRBV4-2
d_gene: NA
abundance: once
j_gene: TRBJ2-3
CDR3nt: TGTGCCAGCAGCCCCGGGACCACAGATACGCAGTATTTT
CDR3aa: CASSPGTTDTQYF

v_gene: TRBV4-3
d_gene: NA
abundance: NA
j_gene: TRBJ1-1
CDR3nt: TGCGCCAGCAGCCAAGAACGGGTGAACACTGAAGCTTTCTTT
CDR3aa: CASSQERVNTEAFF

v_gene: TRBV4-1
d_gene: NA
abundance: NA
j_gene: TRBJ1-2
CDR3nt: TGCGCCAGCAGCCAAGTGGGGCAGAACTATGGCTACACCTTC
CDR3aa: CASSQVGQNYGYTF

v_gene: TRBV7-8
d_gene: TRBD2
abundance: NA
j_gene: TRBJ2-3
CDR3nt: TGTGCCAGCAGCTTAGCGCCTCGGACTAGGGATACGCAGTATTTT
CDR3aa: CASSLAPRTRDTQYF

v_gene: TRBV19
d_gene: TRBD1
abundance: NA
j_gene: TRBJ1-1
CDR3nt: TGTGCCAGCCGACAGGGTCCTGGAACTGAAGCTTTCTTT
CDR3aa: CASRQGPGTEAFF

v_gene: TRBV28
d_gene: TRBD1
abundance: NA
j_gene: TRBJ1-1
CDR3nt: TGTGCCAGCAAAACCGGGACAGAGAACACTGAAGCTTTCTTT
CDR3aa: CASKTGTENTEAFF

v_gene: TRBV7-6
d_gene: NA
abundance: NA
j_gene: TRBJ1-6
CDR3nt: TGTGCCAGCAGCTTAGGGGGATGGAATTCACCCCTCCACTTT
CDR3aa: CASSLGGWNSPLHF

v_gene: TRBV27
d_gene: NA
abundance: NA
j_gene: TRBJ2-2
CDR3nt: TGTGCCAGCAGTATCAGAACCGGGGAGCTGTTTTTT
CDR3aa: CASSIRTGELFF

v_gene: TRBV11-2
d_gene: TRBD2
abundance: NA
j_gene: TRBJ2-2
CDR3nt: TGTGCCAGCAGCGGGGTCTCCGGGACTAGCAGAACCGGGGAGCTGTTTTTT
CDR3aa: CASSGVSGTSRTGELFF

v_gene: TRBV13
d_gene: NA
abundance: NA
j_gene: TRBJ1-1
CDR3nt: TGTGCCAGCAGCTTAGCTGGATGGTTGACGAACACTGAAGCTTTCTTT
CDR3aa: CASSLAGWLTNTEAFF

v_gene: TRBV20-1
d_gene: NA
abundance: NA
j_gene: TRBJ2-2
CDR3nt: TGCAGTGCTATTTCCGGCGGGGAGCTGTTTTTT
CDR3aa: CSAISGGELFF

v_gene: TRBV7-2
d_gene: TRBD1
abundance: NA
j_gene: TRBJ1-3
CDR3nt: TGTGCCAGCAGCAGAGGGGGGGACAGAGTGAAAACTGGAAACACCATATATTTT
CDR3aa: CASSRGGDRVKTGNTIYF

v_gene: TRBV30
d_gene: TRBD1
abundance: NA
j_gene: TRBJ1-2
CDR3nt: TGTGCCTGGAGTATCGAACAGGGGGCTGCTGATGGCTACACCTTC
CDR3aa: CAWSIEQGAADGYTF

v_gene: TRBV19
d_gene: NA
abundance: NA
j_gene: TRBJ2-7
CDR3nt: TGTGCCAGTAGTATAGCTCATACCCCCGTCGAGCAGTACTTC
CDR3aa: CASSIAHTPVEQYF

v_gene: TRBV28
d_gene: TRBD1
abundance: NA
j_gene: TRBJ1-4
CDR3nt: TGTGCCATCGCACTCCGGGACAGGGATGAAAAACTGTTTTTT
CDR3aa: CAIALRDRDEKLFF

v_gene: TRBV5-1
d_gene: NA
abundance: NA
j_gene: TRBJ2-2
CDR3nt: TGCGCCACCAACGCCGAGGGCGGGGAGCTGTTTTTT
CDR3aa: CATNAEGGELFF

v_gene: TRBV14
d_gene: TRBD1
abundance: NA
j_gene: TRBJ1-2
CDR3nt: TGTGCCAGCAGCCAAGGCGGCATGGGGACAGGGTTCGGCTACACCTTC
CDR3aa: CASSQGGMGTGFGYTF

v_gene: TRBV10-3
d_gene: TRBD1
abundance: NA
j_gene: TRBJ1-4
CDR3nt: TGTGCCATCCGGACAGACAGGGGCGATGAAAAACTGTTTTTT
CDR3aa: CAIRTDRGDEKLFF

v_gene: TRBV28
d_gene: NA
abundance: NA
j_gene: TRBJ2-1
CDR3nt: TGTGCCAGCAGCCTCGACTCTACGCTCCCGAATGAGCAGTTCTTC
CDR3aa: CASSLDSTLPNEQFF

v_gene: TRBV21-1
d_gene: NA
abundance: NA
j_gene: TRBJ2-7
CDR3nt: TGTGCCAGCAGCATCCCTCAGTGGTCCGAGCAGTACTTC
CDR3aa: CASSIPQWSEQYF

v_gene: TRBV15
d_gene: NA
abundance: NA
j_gene: TRBJ2-3
CDR3nt: TGTGCCACCAGGAGGGAGGCAGATACGCAGTATTTT
CDR3aa: CATRREADTQYF

v_gene: TRBV4-1
d_gene: TRBD2
abundance: NA
j_gene: TRBJ2-7
CDR3nt: TGCGCCAGCAGCCAATCCGGGGGGTCGGGAGTCGAGCAGTACTTC
CDR3aa: CASSQSGGSGVEQYF

v_gene: TRBV6-4
d_gene: TRBD1
abundance: NA
j_gene: TRBJ2-3
CDR3nt: TGTGCCAGCAGTTTGACAGGGATCTACCCAGATACGCAGTATTTT
CDR3aa: CASSLTGIYPDTQYF

v_gene: TRBV4-1
d_gene: TRBD2
abundance: NA
j_gene: TRBJ2-7
CDR3nt: TGCGCCAGCAGCCCGGAGGGACTAGTAGGCGAGCAGTACTTC
CDR3aa: CASSPEGLVGEQYF

v_gene: TRBV4-1
d_gene: NA
abundance: NA
j_gene: TRBJ1-2
CDR3nt: TGCGCCAGCAGCCAAGCTCCTCGACAGACGTCTCGTGGCTACACCTTC
CDR3aa: CASSQAPRQTSRGYTF